The 18 T cell receptor beta chains below all came from one sample that was sequenced in a study of T cells expressing NK-cell markers. From its re-call of the 5' RACE reads, TCRdb lists each CDR3 protein once, without DNA. The sample totals a few hundred thousand distinct CDR3 sequences. Sequencing was performed on blood T cells: a sorted CD56 or NKG2C T cell subset, CD4+ or CD8+ T cells, or bulk PBMC T cells (not recorded which). These receptors came from a man between 18 and 69 years old in good health.

The chain has TRBV6-5 and TRBJ2-4. The germline V gene has CDR1 MNHEY and CDR2 SVGAGI. The length of the CDR3 is 13 residues. This CDR3 reads CASSYHVGNIQYF.

The chain recombines TRBV10-3 with TRBJ1-1; absent DNA, TCRdb's TRBD1 call cannot be checked. CDR3 size: 13 residues. Germline V CDR1 and CDR2: ENHRY, SYGVKD. CDR3 sequence: CAISATVDAEAFF.

The gene calls are TRBV24-1 and TRBJ2-1; TCRdb gives TRBD2 as the D gene, but with no DNA this cannot be confirmed. The CDR3 has 19 amino acids. Germline lookup yields CDR1 KGHDR and CDR2 SFDVKD. The CDR3 loop is CATSDRGLAGGPAMDEQFF.

The CDR3 sequence: CSVGRLGSTEAFF. The gene calls are TRBV29-1 and TRBJ1-1. There are 13 residues in the CDR3. From germline, CDR1 is SQVTM and CDR2 ANQGSEA. The full variable domain, in which reference TRBV29-1 and TRBJ1-1 provide the parts outside the CDR3, is SAVISQKPSRDICQRGTSLTIQCQVDSQVTMMFWYRQQPGQSLTLIATANQGSEATYESGFVIDKFPISRPNLTFSTLTVSNMSPEDSSIYLCSVGRLGSTEAFFGQGTRLTVV.

The V and J genes are TRBV28 and TRBJ2-7; the TCRdb D gene call, TRBD2, has no DNA to confirm it. The germline gives CDR1 MDHEN, CDR2 SYDVKM. This CDR3 comprises 16 residues. CDR3 residues: CASRPAGELDSYEQYF.

The chain has TRBV27 and TRBJ2-2; with no DNA, the TCRdb D assignment of TRBD1 cannot be verified. Looked up from germline, CDR1 is MNHEY and CDR2 is SMNVEV (reference sequence). CDR3 length: 15 residues. The CDR3 loop reads CASLPPTGRGGELFF.

V and J are TRBV10-3 and TRBJ2-3. In germline, CDR1 is ENHRY, CDR2 SYGVKD. This CDR3 is 13 amino acids long. The CDR3 reads CAISEKGTDTQYF.

The gene calls are TRBV5-6 and TRBJ2-5; TCRdb lists TRBD1, though no DNA is available to test this call. Germline assignment: CDR1 SGHDT and CDR2 YYEEEE. The CDR3 length is 16 residues. This chain's CDR3 is CASSLVGRVGEETQYF.

The J gene is TRBJ2-3, the V gene TRBV15; the TCRdb D gene call, TRBD1, has no DNA to confirm it. Germline CDR1 is LNHNV and CDR2 is YYDKDF (reference sequence). This CDR3 comprises 15 residues. CDR3 region: CATSPVAVSTDTQYF.

V and J are TRBV15 and TRBJ2-5; TCRdb designates TRBD2, a call that cannot be tested without DNA. Germline V gives CDR1 LNHNV, CDR2 YYDKDF (reference sequence). This CDR3 contains 16 residues. The chain's CDR3 is CATSKGGTSGQETQYF.

The chain links TRBV7-6 to TRBJ1-1; TCRdb returns TRBD1, unconfirmable since there is no DNA. The CDR3 spans 15 residues. In germline, CDR1 is SGHVS, CDR2 FNYEAQ. The CDR3 spells CASSLAEGFRTEAFF.

The chain employs TRBV6-1 and TRBJ1-2. This CDR3 has 14 residues. Germline lookup yields CDR1 MNHNS and CDR2 SASEGT. This chain's CDR3 is CASSVRGTNYGYTF.

V usage is TRBV18 and J usage is TRBJ2-5; TCRdb returns TRBD1, unconfirmable since there is no DNA. Germline V gene lookup returns CDR1 KGHSH and CDR2 LQKENI. The length of the CDR3 is 15 residues. The CDR3 sequence: CASSQRQGRQETQYF.

The chain recombines TRBV20-1 with TRBJ2-5; TCRdb's D call, TRBD1, is unchecked because there is no DNA. Germline V CDR1 and CDR2: DFQATT, SNEGSKA (reference sequence). CDR3 length: 15 residues. CDR3 sequence: CSARSYGGVGETQYF.

The chain uses TRBV29-1 and TRBJ2-5; TCRdb returns TRBD2, unconfirmable since there is no DNA. This CDR3 has 15 residues. CDR1 SQVTM and CDR2 ANQGSEA come from the germline V gene. Here the CDR3 reads CSVPTSGGARETQYF.

This chain joins TRBV2 and TRBJ2-3; TCRdb's D call of TRBD1 is untestable without DNA. Germline-derived CDR1 and CDR2 are SNHLY and FYNNEI. CDR3 size: 14 residues. CDR3 region: CASSRDSSTDTQYF.

This sequence joins TRBV5-5 and TRBJ1-4. In germline, CDR1 is SGHKS, CDR2 YYEKEE (reference sequence). This CDR3 contains 12 residues. The CDR3 loop reads CASSFYREKLFF.

The chain employs TRBV11-2 and TRBJ2-1; the D gene TCRdb calls, TRBD2, cannot be checked with no DNA. Germline CDR1 reads SGHAT; CDR2 reads FQNNGV. CDR3 size: 13 residues. This chain's CDR3 is CASSLPAGEEQFF.